The present TCR beta chain was sequenced within a study of T cell changes during pregnancy in multiple sclerosis (dated by TCRdb to about 2019). As for the study more broadly: In women with multiple sclerosis, the researchers looked at how the T cell repertoire shifted as pregnancy progressed.

Points on this clone: The specificity of this receptor is unknown. Per-base qualities were not stored, and no clone one base away is much larger.

Library method: the immunoSEQ multiplex PCR assay. The source is immuneACCESS, and TCRdb retained only in-frame sequences with V and J called. Part of the clones is not carried over; for the studies checked, unresolved V genes explain less than half of this, and the remainder is unexplained. Recorded for this sample are 30,000 to 35,000 clones; about 92% of them occurred a single time. The top ten constitute roughly 0.45% of the sample. The germline V gene gives CDR1 as SGHDN and CDR2 as FVKESK. The CDR3 measures 17 amino acids from cysteine to phenylalanine. The CDR3 DNA has 51 bases and is translated from base 1. V trim: 4 bases; J trim: 0 bases; unmatched bases: 9.

The chain uses TRBV14 and TRBJ2-1; TRBD2 lines up with 7 middle nucleotides. Here the sequenced sample was CD4+ T cells from peripheral blood mononuclear cells, taken in the second trimester of pregnancy. This TCR was sampled from a female donor in good health, enrolled as a control in a pregnancy study. The CDR3 here reads CASSPSLAGVSYNEQFF. The DNA reads as follows: TGTGCCAGCAGCCCTTCCCTGGCGGGAGTCTCCTACAATGAGCAGTTCTTC.